This T cell receptor beta chain was captured in a study of human T cells and chemical hapten exposure (dated by TCRdb to the early 2020s). With respect to the entire study: For sensitization, 2% DPC in acetone was applied to a 2 cm by 2 cm area of upper inner arm skin. Patch testing was performed on the upper back with Finn chambers containing 0.01% DPC, and the patch tests were scored after 6 days according to International Contact Dermatitis Research Group standards. The patient cohort, mostly female, included alopecia areata with under or over 50% scalp involvement, alopecia totalis and alopecia universalis. Blood samples were taken from patients before sensitization (week 0) and then at 2, 6 and about 24 weeks after DPC sensitization. Libraries were pooled for sequencing, and per-sample TCR yields varied mainly because of small differences in library volumes within the pool. Blood for TCR sequencing was provided by twenty-nine alopecia patients at one to four time points (pre-sensitization, 2, 6 and 24 weeks). This study followed changes in the peripheral blood TCR repertoire in vivo during primary and secondary sensitization of alopecia patients to the hapten diphenylcyclopropenone (DPC). Weekly therapeutic DPC doses were additionally applied to the scalp of patients throughout the approximately 23-week study period. Overall study results and their limits: Patch test score correlated positively with the number of PT1 expanded TCRs, reaching significance at thresholds 8, 16 and 32 but not at 4. Repeated subsampling changed both the strength of the expansion versus patch-test correlation and the threshold at which the correlation became significant. DPC sensitization did not change how many TCRs were above 1 in 1000 frequency, and no evidence was found of alterations in global repertoire structure. Alopecia, a presumed autoimmune disease, was present in all patients, so the immune response of the patients might differ from that of healthy individuals. Expanded TCRs formed significantly more large CDR3 similarity clusters than pre-sensitization or healthy control sets, consistent with antigen-driven responses.

This clonotype was recorded a few times. Its antigen is not yet known. There are no base qualities to consult, and no much larger clone falls within one base. The time point label here, explained by the study, means: pre-sensitization, week 0. Per the publication, the treatment or condition label means: therapeutic diphenylcyclopropenone sensitization with weekly scalp DPC. Blood at each patch-test visit was drawn before the patch test was applied. Patients were considered eligible if aged 18 to 70, diagnosed with alopecia and deemed suitable for DPC therapy, and patients were excluded if pregnant. Total RNA was extracted from unfractionated whole blood collected in Tempus Blood RNA tubes. The CDR3 sequence holds 14 residues, the cysteine and phenylalanine included. Only the CDR3 region is kept as DNA, spanning 42 bases read in frame from base 1. CDR1 and CDR2 were assigned from the germline V gene as MDHEN and SYDVKM. V is clipped by 2 bases and J by 2 bases, and the sequence between their germline boundaries is 10 bases long.

Libraries were made using RACE. TCRdb names NextSeq 500 as the instrument used. Library preparation attached unique molecular identifiers to individual cDNA molecules for quantitative, reproducible TCR counting. For every blood RNA sample, sequencing covered both the TCR alpha and TCR beta chains. The study's processing was this. The median number of TCRs per sample was 95,638, ranging from 23,224 to 690,600. V, J and CDR3 annotation of the TCR reads was carried out using the Decombinator software suite. For PS versus PT1 abundance plots, all samples were subsampled to the same number of TCRs (28,000). TCRs were defined as expanded if absent before sensitization and observed at least eight times at the 2-week time point. TCRdb redid the processing of the public reads, applying fastp at Q25 and MiXCR, and retained in-frame beta chains. Every CDR3 protein is listed once, alongside the most common genes and DNA of its rows. The V and J calls shown here were made by TCRdb, not taken from the authors' results. The sample contains about 64,000 distinct CDR3 sequences, approximately 11% of them found a single time. Almost 4% of the sample lies in the top ten.

The source is a woman aged 40-49 years with alopecia areata. Some clones in this sample may be carry-over from other donors' samples. The V and J genes are TRBV28 and TRBJ2-7; a tentative D match to TRBD2 spans 6 bases. The sequencing here drew on whole blood, taken in connection with sensitization to the hapten diphenylcyclopropenone (DPC). The CDR3 reads CASSLRGRAYEQYF. The DNA is TGTGCCAGCAGTTTACGGGGGAGAGCCTACGAGCAGTACTTC.